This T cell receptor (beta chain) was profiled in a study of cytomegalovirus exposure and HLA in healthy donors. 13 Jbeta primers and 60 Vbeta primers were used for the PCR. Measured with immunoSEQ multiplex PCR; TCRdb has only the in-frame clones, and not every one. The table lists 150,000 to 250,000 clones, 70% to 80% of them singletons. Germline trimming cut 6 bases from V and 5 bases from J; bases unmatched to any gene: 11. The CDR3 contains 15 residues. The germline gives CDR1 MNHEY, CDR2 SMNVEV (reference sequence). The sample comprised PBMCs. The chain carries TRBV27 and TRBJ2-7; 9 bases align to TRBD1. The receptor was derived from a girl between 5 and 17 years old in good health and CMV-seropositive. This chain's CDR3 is CASSFQGTGRHEQYF. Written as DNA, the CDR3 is TGTGCCAGCAGCTTCCAAGGGACAGGGCGACACGAGCAGTACTTC.